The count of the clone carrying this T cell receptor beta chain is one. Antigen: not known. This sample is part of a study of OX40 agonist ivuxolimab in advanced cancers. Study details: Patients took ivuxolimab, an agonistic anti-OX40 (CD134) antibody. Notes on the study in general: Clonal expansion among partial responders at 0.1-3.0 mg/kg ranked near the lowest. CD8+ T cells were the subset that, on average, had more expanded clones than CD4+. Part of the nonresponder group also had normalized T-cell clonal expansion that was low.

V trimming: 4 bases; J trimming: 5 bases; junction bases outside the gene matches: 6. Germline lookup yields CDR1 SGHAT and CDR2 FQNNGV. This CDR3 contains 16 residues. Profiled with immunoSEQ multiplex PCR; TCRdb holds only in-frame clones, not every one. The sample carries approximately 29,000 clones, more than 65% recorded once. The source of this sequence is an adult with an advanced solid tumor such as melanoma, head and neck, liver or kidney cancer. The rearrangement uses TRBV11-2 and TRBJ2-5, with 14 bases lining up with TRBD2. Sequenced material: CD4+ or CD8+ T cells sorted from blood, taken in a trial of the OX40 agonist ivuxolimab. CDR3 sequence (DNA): TGTGCCAGCAGCTCCGCGACTAGCGGGGGGGATGAGACCCAGTACTTC. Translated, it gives CASSSATSGGDETQYF.